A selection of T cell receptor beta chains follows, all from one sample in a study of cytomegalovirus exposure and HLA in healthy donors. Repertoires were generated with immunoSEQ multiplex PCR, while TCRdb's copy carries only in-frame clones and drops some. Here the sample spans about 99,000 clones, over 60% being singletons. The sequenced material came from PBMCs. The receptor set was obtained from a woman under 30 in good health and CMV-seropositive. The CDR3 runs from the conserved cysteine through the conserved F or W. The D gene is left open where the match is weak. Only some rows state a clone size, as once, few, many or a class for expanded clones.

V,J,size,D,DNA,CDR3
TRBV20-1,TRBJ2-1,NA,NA,TGCAGTGCTAGAGATCTGGGCAGGCAGTTCTTC,CSARDLGRQFF
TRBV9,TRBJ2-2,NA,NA,TGTGCCAGCAGCGCCGGAGGGGGGGGTTCGGTCACCGGGGAGCTGTTTTTT,CASSAGGGGSVTGELFF
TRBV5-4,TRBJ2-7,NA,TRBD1,TGTGCCAGCAGCTTGGCAGGGACAGGAGGCCTATACGAGCAGTACTTC,CASSLAGTGGLYEQYF
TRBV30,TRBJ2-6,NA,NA,TGTGCCTGGAGGGAGGCTGGGGCCAACGTCCTGACTTTC,CAWREAGANVLTF
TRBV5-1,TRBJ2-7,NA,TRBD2,TGCGCCAGCAGCTTGGTTACTAGCGGGAGAAGCGAGCAGTACTTC,CASSLVTSGRSEQYF
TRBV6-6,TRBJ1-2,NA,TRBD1,TGTGCCAGCAGTTACCAGGGGGCTGGATATGGCTACACCTTC,CASSYQGAGYGYTF
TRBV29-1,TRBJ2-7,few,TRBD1,TGCAGCGCCCTACAGGGGGCATACGAGCAGTACTTC,CSALQGAYEQYF
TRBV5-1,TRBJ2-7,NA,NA,TGCGCCAGCTCTCATTTGACAGGAGACTCCTACGAGCAGTACTTC,CASSHLTGDSYEQYF
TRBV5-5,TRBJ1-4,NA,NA,TGTGCCAGCAGCTTGGCCGGAGCGGGAAATGAAAAACTGTTTTTT,CASSLAGAGNEKLFF
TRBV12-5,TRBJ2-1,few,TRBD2,TGTGCTAGTGGTTTGTCGGGACTAGCGGGAGTTGGGGAGCAGTTCTTC,CASGLSGLAGVGEQFF
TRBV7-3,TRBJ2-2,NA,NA,TGTGCCAGCAGCTCCTATACCGGGGAGCTGTTTTTT,CASSSYTGELFF
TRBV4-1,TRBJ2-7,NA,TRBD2,TGCGCCAGCAGCCAAGATCTAGCGGGGAGCTCCTACGAGCAGTACTTC,CASSQDLAGSSYEQYF
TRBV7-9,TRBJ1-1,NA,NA,TGTGCCAGCAGCCGTGACAGTTACACTGAAGCTTTCTTT,CASSRDSYTEAFF
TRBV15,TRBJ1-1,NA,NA,TGTGCCACCAGCAGAGGGTACTTGAACACTGAAGCTTTCTTT,CATSRGYLNTEAFF
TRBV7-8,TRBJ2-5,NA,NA,TGTGCCAGCAGCTTAGCGAGGCTAACAGGCCGGGAGACCCAGTACTTC,CASSLARLTGRETQYF
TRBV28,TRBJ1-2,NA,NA,TGTGCCAGCAAAGTGGGGGGGGGCAATAACTATGGCTACACCTTC,CASKVGGGNNYGYTF
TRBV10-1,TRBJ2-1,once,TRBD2,TGCGCCAGCAGTGTTGCGGGAGAGCTTGAGCAGTTCTTC,CASSVAGELEQFF
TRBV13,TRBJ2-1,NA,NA,TGTGCCAGCAGCCCCCGCGGGGACAATGAGCAGTTCTTC,CASSPRGDNEQFF
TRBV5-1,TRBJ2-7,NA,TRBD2,TGCGCCAGCAGCACGGGACTAGCGGGAGCCTCCTACCTTTACGAGCAGTACTTC,CASSTGLAGASYLYEQYF
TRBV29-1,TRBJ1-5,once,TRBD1,TGCAGCGTTGCAGGACAGGGCAATCAGCCCCAGCATTTT,CSVAGQGNQPQHF
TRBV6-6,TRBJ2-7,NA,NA,TGTGCCAGCAGTTACAGAGATTCCTACGAGCAGTACTTC,CASSYRDSYEQYF
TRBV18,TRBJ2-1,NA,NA,TGTGCCAGCTCACCACCGGACATCGAGCAGTTCTTC,CASSPPDIEQFF
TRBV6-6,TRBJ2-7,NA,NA,TGTGCCAGCAGTTCCGGGACACTCTACTCCTACGAGCAGTACTTC,CASSSGTLYSYEQYF
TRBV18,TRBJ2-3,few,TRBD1,TGTGCCACCCAGGACAGGGTTTCCCAAGATACGCAGTATTTT,CATQDRVSQDTQYF
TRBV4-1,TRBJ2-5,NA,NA,TGCGCCAGCAGCCAAGTTGGAGCGGCTCAAGAGACCCAGTACTTC,CASSQVGAAQETQYF
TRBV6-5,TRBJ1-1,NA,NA,TGTGCCAGCAGCCCTTCCACACTTGGTCGGGCTGAAGCTTTCTTT,CASSPSTLGRAEAFF
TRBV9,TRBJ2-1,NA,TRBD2,TGTGCCAGCAGCTCCGAGGGGCTCGGCGGGAGCTCCTACAATGAGCAGTTCTTC,CASSSEGLGGSSYNEQFF
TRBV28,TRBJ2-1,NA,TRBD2,TGTGCCAGCAGTTCCCCCTCACTAGCGGTAGAGAATGAGCAGTTCTTC,CASSSPSLAVENEQFF
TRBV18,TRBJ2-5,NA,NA,TGTGCCAGCTCACGTTATGGGGCCGGAGAGACCCAGTACTTC,CASSRYGAGETQYF
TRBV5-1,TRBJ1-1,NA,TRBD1,TGCGCCAGCAGCTTGCCCACCGGCACTTTGACAGGGGTTGGCACTGAAGCTTTCTTT,CASSLPTGTLTGVGTEAFF
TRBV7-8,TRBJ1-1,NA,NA,TGTGCCAGCAGCTTAGGGAGGGAGACTGAAGCTTTCTTT,CASSLGRETEAFF
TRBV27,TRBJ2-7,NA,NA,TGTGCCAGCTGCCGGGGTAGCGGCTACGAGCAGTACTTC,CASCRGSGYEQYF
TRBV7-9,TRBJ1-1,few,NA,TGTGCCAGCAGCTTTGACAGTTTTAGGGCGAACACTGAAGCTTTCTTT,CASSFDSFRANTEAFF
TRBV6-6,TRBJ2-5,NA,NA,TGTGCCAGCAGTTACTTGGCAGGCGGGGAGACCCAGTACTTC,CASSYLAGGETQYF
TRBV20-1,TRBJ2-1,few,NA,TGCAGTGCTAGCGGGTACAATGAGCAGTTCTTC,CSASGYNEQFF
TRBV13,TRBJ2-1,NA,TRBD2,TGTGCCAGCAAAGAAAGCGGGAGCGGAAATGAGCAGTTCTTC,CASKESGSGNEQFF
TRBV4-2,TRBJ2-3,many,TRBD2,TGTGCCAGCAGCCAGACTAGCGGCGGGGCGTCGGATACGCAGTATTTT,CASSQTSGGASDTQYF
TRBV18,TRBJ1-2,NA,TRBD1,TGTGCCAGCTCACCGGGGGCAGGGGGCAACTATGGCTACACCTTC,CASSPGAGGNYGYTF
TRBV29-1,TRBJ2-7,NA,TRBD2,TGCAGCGTGCGCGGGACTAGCGGGTCAGAGTACGAGCAGTACTTC,CSVRGTSGSEYEQYF
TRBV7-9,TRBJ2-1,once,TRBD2,TGTGCCAGCAGCCGGACTAGCGGGAACTACAATGAGCAGTTCTTC,CASSRTSGNYNEQFF
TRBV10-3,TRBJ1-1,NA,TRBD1,TGTGCCATCAGGGAGACAGGGGTCACTGAAGCTTTCTTT,CAIRETGVTEAFF
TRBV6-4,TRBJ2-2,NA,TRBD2,TGTGCCAGCAGTGACACTAGCGGGCCCGGGGAGCTGTTTTTT,CASSDTSGPGELFF
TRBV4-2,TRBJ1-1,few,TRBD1,TGTGCCAGCAGCCAAGATGTAATTGGTCAGGGGGGCGCTGAAGCTTTCTTT,CASSQDVIGQGGAEAFF
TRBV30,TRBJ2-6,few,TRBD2,TGTGCCTGGAGTCTTCTAGCGGGAGCTGGGGCCAACGTCCTGACTTTC,CAWSLLAGAGANVLTF
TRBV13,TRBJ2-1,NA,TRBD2,TGTGCCAGCAGCTTAGTTAGCGGGGACTACAATGAGCAGTTCTTC,CASSLVSGDYNEQFF
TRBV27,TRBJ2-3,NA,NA,TGTGCCAGCAGTTTATGGCTCGGAGGGAGCACAGATACGCAGTATTTT,CASSLWLGGSTDTQYF
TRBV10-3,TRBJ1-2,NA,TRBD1,TGTGCCATCAGAACAGGGGGCTTGGATGGCTACACCTTC,CAIRTGGLDGYTF
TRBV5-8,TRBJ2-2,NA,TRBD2,TGTGCCAGCAGCTTGGGACTAGCGGGATACGACACCGGGGAGCTGTTTTTT,CASSLGLAGYDTGELFF
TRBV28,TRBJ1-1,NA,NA,TGTGCCAGCACCCCCCGGGGGTTGAACACTGAAGCTTTCTTT,CASTPRGLNTEAFF
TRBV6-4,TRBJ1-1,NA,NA,TGTGCCAGCAGCTATCCGACAGAGAACACTGAAGCTTTCTTT,CASSYPTENTEAFF